This entry lists 13 T cell receptor beta chains sequenced from one sample in a study of cytomegalovirus exposure and HLA in healthy donors (dated by TCRdb to 2016 to 2017). The library was obtained by the immunoSEQ multiplex PCR assay. The multiplex PCR relied on a mix of 60 forward primers for TCR Vbeta segments and 13 reverse primers for TCR Jbeta segments. As stored in TCRdb, this immuneACCESS dataset retains in-frame rearrangements with V and J assigned. A fraction of the clones does not appear; measured against another copy, unresolved V genes explain less than half of the discrepancy, and the remainder lacks a known reason. The sample contains about 97,000 clones, 73% of them found a single time. Less than 4.5% of the sample is taken by the ten largest. The sequenced material came from PBMCs. These receptors originate from a man in his forties in good health and CMV-seronegative.

The chain links TRBV7-2 to TRBJ1-5, with 9 bases lining up with TRBD1. The junction had 6 bases not matched to a gene; V was cut back by 5 bases and J by 1 base. Looked up from germline, CDR1 is SGHTA and CDR2 is FQGNSA. The CDR3 extends over 16 amino acids. The CDR3 coding sequence is TGTGCCAGCAGCCTAGGGACAGGGTTAAGCAATCAGCCCCAGCATTTT. Translation gives CASSLGTGLSNQPQHF.

This clone is termed medium-sized. The rearrangement joins TRBV6-5 to TRBJ1-4; D remains ambiguous. The germline V gene encodes CDR1 MNHEY and CDR2 SVGAGI. This CDR3 region has 14 residues. The V end was cut by 5 bases, the J end by 0 bases, with 7 bases between. The CDR3, as DNA: TGTGCCAGCAGTCGCGGGACAACTAATGAAAAACTGTTTTTT. Protein product: CASSRGTTNEKLFF.

The chain is built from TRBV6-1 and TRBJ1-5; tentative D call: TRBD1 (5 bases). The germline V gene encodes CDR1 MNHNS and CDR2 SASEGT. Trimming removed 5 bases at V and 4 bases at J, with 9 bases between. This CDR3 comprises 13 residues. DNA of the CDR3: TGTGCCAGCAGTATGGGGGGAAATCAGCCCCAGCATTTT. It translates to CASSMGGNQPQHF.

This clone has only a few counts. The V and J genes are TRBV30 and TRBJ2-6; TRBD1 matches at 9 bases. This CDR3 contains 16 residues. Germline V CDR1 and CDR2: GTSNPN, SVGIG (reference sequence). V was pared by 4 bases and J by 3 bases, with 7 bases of the junction left unmatched. The CDR3 region is CAWIRTGGRGANVLTF. The DNA of the CDR3 is TGTGCCTGGATCCGAACAGGGGGCCGTGGGGCCAACGTCCTGACTTTC.

The chain links TRBV6-1 to TRBJ1-1; D gene uncertain. The CDR3 contains 15 residues. V was pared by 6 bases and J by 3 bases, with 17 bases between. Germline CDR1 and CDR2: MNHNS and SASEGT. The CDR3 spells CASSLTFFRDTEAFF. The CDR3 nucleotides are TGTGCCAGCAGCCTAACCTTTTTCCGGGACACTGAAGCTTTCTTT.

This rearrangement joins TRBV4-3 to TRBJ2-7; 9 bases match TRBD2. After removal of 0 bases from V and 2 bases from J, the junction contained 11 bases not matched to a gene. CDR1 and CDR2 from the germline V gene are LGHNA and YSLEER. This CDR3 has 18 amino acids. The CDR3 nucleotides read TGCGCCAGCAGCCAAGAGTGGCTAGCGGGGTCACCCACCTACGAGCAGTACTTC. Residues: CASSQEWLAGSPTYEQYF.

This chain links TRBV4-1 with TRBJ2-3; D not certain. This CDR3 is built from 15 residues. V was cut by 3 bases and J by 0 bases, with 10 bases left in between. Germline V gene lookup returns CDR1 MGHRA and CDR2 YSYEKL. The CDR3 reads CASSQWHTSTDTQYF. The CDR3 region has the DNA TGCGCCAGCAGCCAGTGGCATACCAGCACAGATACGCAGTATTTT.

The V call is TRBV7-2, the J call TRBJ1-1, with D uncertain. Germline CDR1 SGHTA, CDR2 FQGNSA. V gave up 7 bases and J gave up 0 bases, with 12 bases separating them. The CDR3 consists of 14 residues. For the CDR3, the DNA is TGTGCCAGCACCCAGCTCGCGGTGAACACTGAAGCTTTCTTT. It encodes CASTQLAVNTEAFF.

This clone was recorded once. The rearrangement uses TRBV19 and TRBJ2-5, with TRBD1 matching 10 bases. Germline V gene lookup returns CDR1 LNHDA and CDR2 SQIVND (reference sequence). The CDR3 is 14 residues long. Germline trimming cut 6 bases from V and 5 bases from J; bases unmatched to any gene: 6. CDR3 nucleotide sequence: TGTGCCAGTAGCTCGGGACAGGGGAGCGAGACCCAGTACTTC. Translating gives CASSSGQGSETQYF.

This sequence joins TRBV6-5 and TRBJ2-4; D might be TRBD1 (6 bases). Germline CDR1 reads MNHEY; CDR2 reads SVGAGI. Deletions cut 0 bases from V and 8 bases from J, with 14 bases between. The CDR3 runs 15 residues. The CDR3 loop is CASSYSWGRWDIQYF. The CDR3 nucleotides read TGTGCCAGCAGTTACTCGTGGGGGCGCTGGGACATTCAGTACTTC.

Points on this clone: Since the CDR3 does not end with the conserved phenylalanine or tryptophan, this likely comes from a read error. The rearrangement links TRBV7-3 to TRBJ2-2; D is uncertain. The CDR3 consists of 15 residues. Germline V gene lookup returns CDR1 SGHTA and CDR2 FQGTGA. Trimming took off 1 base at V and 5 bases at J, with 11 bases between the two ends. The chain's CDR3 is CASSLIAGVTGELFV. The CDR3 DNA sequence: TGTGCCAGCAGCTTAATTGCCGGAGTTACCGGGGAGCTGTTTGTT.

The chain recombines TRBV9 with TRBJ1-2; 10 positions match TRBD1. Trimming removed 3 bases from V and 2 bases from J; junction bases left unmatched: 10. The length of the CDR3 is 17 residues. The V gene's germline CDR1 is SGDLS and CDR2 YYNGEE. The CDR3 loop is CASSARIRDRGNYGYTF. The CDR3 coding sequence is TGTGCCAGCAGCGCCCGAATCCGGGACAGGGGAAACTATGGCTACACCTTC.

The genes are TRBV20-1 and TRBJ1-1; no clear D. This CDR3 comprises 10 residues. Between the trimmed V and J ends, which lost 0 bases and 11 bases, there was a span of 7 bases. Germline lookup yields CDR1 DFQATT and CDR2 SNEGSKA (reference sequence). The CDR3 reads CSARDLEAFF. Here the CDR3 DNA reads TGCAGTGCTAGAGATCTGGAGGCTTTCTTT.